This TCR beta chain was retrieved from a study of beta chain features in type 1 diabetes. Overall study: The study examined 107,917,701 sorted cells across all samples.

As concerns this clone: The antigen is not known.

What was sequenced were expressed TCRB transcripts, since all of the isolated RNA had been reverse transcribed. Assay used: immunoSEQ multiplex PCR; TCRdb lists only in-frame clones, some missing. In the table there are approximately 730,000 clones, roughly 13% of which are singletons. Study conclusions and caveats: Among patients with Type 1 diabetes, TCRB CDR3s were moderately but significantly shorter in every one of the four CD4+ subsets.

This CDR3 region has 13 residues. The germline V gene has CDR1 MNHEY and CDR2 SMNVEV (reference sequence). Trimming took 5 bases from V and 7 from J, leaving 12 bases between them. Sorting that relied on CD45RO/CCR7/CD25/CD127/CD95/CD27 yielded CD4+ naive, central memory, regulatory and stem cell-like memory cells. This receptor was obtained from a man younger than 30 with type 1 diabetes. This chain connects TRBV27 to TRBJ2-1; D possibly uses TRBD1 or TRBD2 (5 bases each). Sequencing input: naive CD4+ T cells from blood. This CDR3 reads CASSTMGENEQFF. CDR3 nucleotide sequence: TGTGCCAGCAGTACTATGGGGGAGAATGAGCAGTTCTTC.